A selection of T cell receptor beta chains follows, all from one sample in a study of T-cell reconstitution after alpha-beta-depleted transplantation in children. TCRdb fed the PCR reads into MiXCR, producing one record per CDR3 protein. The repertoire holds fewer than 700,000 distinct CDR3 sequences, with approximately 13% as singletons. Sample: PBMCs, mostly from graft donor cells, taken 360 days after TCRalphabeta/CD19-depleted stem cell transplant. The receptors derive from a male patient under 18 who had a stem cell transplant for acute myeloid leukemia, so the T cells may come from the graft donor. Both conserved end residues are part of each CDR3. The D gene is left open where the match is weak. A row's size may be missing; if present it is once, few, many or a size class.

d_call	v_call	clone_size	j_call	cdr3_aa	cdr3_nt
TRBD2	TRBV12-3/TRBV12-4	few	TRBJ2-7	CASSFPLLGTGGEQYF	TGTGCCAGCAGTTTCCCCCTTTTGGGCACGGGGGGCGAGCAGTACTTC
.	TRBV27	once	TRBJ1-2	CASSWGGGYGYTF	TGTGCCAGCAGTTGGGGGGGGGGCTATGGCTACACCTTC
.	TRBV12-3/TRBV12-4	few	TRBJ2-1	CASSPRTLAYNEQFF	TGTGCCAGCAGTCCCCGGACTTTAGCCTACAATGAGCAGTTCTTC
.	TRBV20-1	few	TRBJ1-4	CSARGQEGEKLFF	TGCAGTGCTAGAGGGCAGGAGGGGGAAAAACTGTTTTTT
TRBD2	TRBV5-1	few	TRBJ2-7	CASSLPGLAGIYEQYF	TGCGCCAGCAGCTTGCCGGGACTAGCGGGAATCTACGAGCAGTACTTC
.	TRBV7-2	.	TRBJ2-4	CASSPRTANAKNIQYF	TGTGCCAGCAGCCCCCGGACAGCTAACGCCAAAAACATTCAGTACTTC
TRBD2	TRBV11-2	.	TRBJ2-7	CASSYPGLAGVYEQYF	TGTGCCAGCAGCTATCCGGGACTAGCGGGAGTCTACGAGCAGTACTTC
TRBD1	TRBV5-1	few	TRBJ1-6	CASSFAPRDRGHSPLHF	TGCGCCAGCAGCTTTGCCCCCCGGGACAGGGGGCATTCACCCCTCCACTTT
TRBD2	TRBV30	.	TRBJ2-7	CAWSSGTSQYEQYF	TGTGCCTGGAGTAGTGGGACTAGTCAATACGAGCAGTACTTC
TRBD2	TRBV29-1	.	TRBJ2-1	CSVGLITSGNNEQFF	TGCAGCGTTGGTTTAATTACTAGCGGGAATAATGAGCAGTTCTTC
TRBD2	TRBV12-3/TRBV12-4	few	TRBJ2-5	CASSLILRLAGQETQYF	TGTGCCAGCAGTTTAATTCTCCGACTAGCAGGGCAAGAGACCCAGTACTTC
.	TRBV7-2	.	TRBJ1-1	CASSFLGRTLNTEAFF	TGTGCCAGCAGCTTTTTAGGTCGAACTTTGAACACTGAAGCTTTCTTT
TRBD1	TRBV29-1	.	TRBJ2-7	CSVDLRIGTGDSYEQYF	TGCAGCGTTGACCTCAGGATCGGGACAGGAGACTCCTACGAGCAGTACTTC
TRBD1	TRBV6-1	.	TRBJ2-7	CASSRKRQGYEQYF	TGTGCCAGCAGTCGAAAAAGACAGGGGTACGAGCAGTACTTC
TRBD1	TRBV14	.	TRBJ1-1	CASSLGQGALGAFF	TGTGCCAGCAGCCTCGGACAGGGGGCCCTCGGAGCTTTCTTT
TRBD1	TRBV4-2	.	TRBJ1-1	CASSQDWQGARTEAFF	TGTGCCAGCAGCCAAGATTGGCAGGGGGCGAGGACTGAAGCTTTCTTT
.	TRBV12-3/TRBV12-4	few	TRBJ2-6	CASSSGVSGANVLTF	TGTGCCAGCAGTTCCGGGGTCTCTGGGGCCAACGTCCTGACTTTC
TRBD2	TRBV14	.	TRBJ2-1	CASSPGLANYNEQFF	TGTGCCAGCAGCCCGGGACTAGCCAACTACAATGAGCAGTTCTTC
.	TRBV28	many	TRBJ2-1	CASSLPGGQFF	TGTGCCAGCAGTTTGCCCGGGGGGCAGTTCTTC
.	TRBV5-1	.	TRBJ2-7	CASRLTFSYEQYF	TGCGCCAGCAGGCTCACATTCTCCTACGAGCAGTACTTC
TRBD1	TRBV6-5	.	TRBJ2-1	CASSYGTGGRNEQFF	TGTGCCAGCAGTTACGGGACAGGGGGAAGGAATGAGCAGTTCTTC
.	TRBV24-1	few	TRBJ2-7	CATSDWVGYEQYF	TGTGCCACCAGTGATTGGGTTGGGTACGAGCAGTACTTC
TRBD1	TRBV29-1	few	TRBJ2-5	CSVEGETGGALVGETQYF	TGCAGCGTTGAAGGGGAGACAGGGGGCGCCTTAGTGGGCGAGACCCAGTACTTC
TRBD2	TRBV4-3	few	TRBJ2-7	CAGSLRLAGGRNEQYF	TGCGCCGGCTCCCTTAGGTTAGCGGGAGGGAGGAACGAGCAGTACTTC
TRBD1	TRBV27	.	TRBJ1-2	CASSLTMDRVNYGYTF	TGTGCCAGCAGTCTAACCATGGACAGGGTTAACTATGGCTACACCTTC
.	TRBV10-3	few	TRBJ2-5	CAISDQTAGGETQYF	TGTGCCATCAGTGATCAAACAGCGGGTGGGGAGACCCAGTACTTC
TRBD1	TRBV14	.	TRBJ2-1	CSSSQDTGGFYNEQFF	TGTTCCAGCAGCCAAGACACAGGGGGCTTCTACAATGAGCAGTTCTTC
.	TRBV6-1	few	TRBJ2-3	CASRGAGPSTDTQYF	TGTGCCAGCAGGGGAGCGGGCCCTAGCACAGATACGCAGTATTTT
TRBD2	TRBV18	few	TRBJ2-1	CASSLNPSGRADEQFF	TGTGCCAGCTCACTGAACCCTAGCGGGAGGGCCGACGAGCAGTTCTTC
.	TRBV25-1	.	TRBJ1-2	CASSEYWSPGGYTF	TGTGCCAGCAGTGAATATTGGTCCCCGGGCGGCTACACCTTC
.	TRBV20-1	few	TRBJ2-7	CSASWLLVPSYEQYF	TGCAGTGCTAGTTGGTTACTGGTCCCCAGCTACGAGCAGTACTTC
TRBD1	TRBV6-1	few	TRBJ2-4	CASRPDRGWLNIQYF	TGTGCCAGCAGACCGGACAGGGGGTGGCTTAACATTCAGTACTTC
TRBD2	TRBV5-1	.	TRBJ2-1	CASSSSFEAGGKNEQFF	TGCGCCAGCAGCTCCTCCTTCGAAGCGGGAGGGAAGAATGAGCAGTTCTTC
TRBD2	TRBV5-4	few	TRBJ2-5	CASSLPGLARERGRETQYF	TGTGCCAGCAGCTTGCCTGGACTAGCGCGGGAGAGGGGTCGAGAGACCCAGTACTTC
TRBD1	TRBV29-1	.	TRBJ1-1	CSVETGREAFF	TGCAGCGTTGAGACAGGGAGAGAAGCTTTCTTT
.	TRBV5-1	.	TRBJ2-3	CASSLDATGTPTDTQYF	TGCGCCAGCAGCTTGGACGCCACAGGGACTCCCACAGATACGCAGTATTTT
TRBD2	TRBV7-3	.	TRBJ2-6	CASSSIRLAEYSGANVLTF	TGTGCCAGCAGCTCCATTCGACTAGCGGAATACTCTGGGGCCAACGTCCTGACTTTC
.	TRBV6-5	.	TRBJ1-2	CASSHVGGYTF	TGTGCCAGCAGCCACGTCGGGGGCTACACCTTC
TRBD1	TRBV12-3/TRBV12-4	few	TRBJ2-2	CASSLTGGERTGELFF	TGTGCCAGCAGTTTGACAGGGGGCGAACGGACCGGGGAGCTGTTTTTT
.	TRBV7-3	many	TRBJ2-2	CASSLRKAGELFF	TGTGCCAGCAGCTTAAGGAAGGCCGGGGAGCTGTTTTTT
TRBD2	TRBV10-3	.	TRBJ2-1	CAILGGSNEQFF	TGTGCCATCCTGGGGGGGTCCAATGAGCAGTTCTTC
TRBD1	TRBV7-7	.	TRBJ1-2	CASSPLGASGTGLYGYTF	TGTGCTAGCAGCCCCCTAGGGGCTTCCGGGACAGGCCTCTATGGCTACACCTTC
.	TRBV7-2	few	TRBJ2-2	CASSLTTTGELFF	TGTGCCAGCAGCTTAACTACCACCGGGGAGCTGTTTTTT
TRBD1	TRBV12-3/TRBV12-4	many	TRBJ2-3	CASSLGTGSTDTQYF	TGTGCCAGCAGTCTCGGGACAGGCAGCACAGATACGCAGTATTTT
.	TRBV21-1	few	TRBJ2-7	CASSKVNEDTYEQYF	TGTGCCAGCAGCAAAGTAAACGAGGATACCTACGAGCAGTACTTC
TRBD2	TRBV7-2	many	TRBJ2-1	CASSLVGLAVNEQFF	TGTGCCAGCAGCTTAGTGGGACTAGCCGTCAATGAGCAGTTCTTC
TRBD2	TRBV20-1	.	TRBJ2-7	CSGLAGLFYEQYF	TGCAGCGGACTAGCGGGACTGTTTTACGAGCAGTACTTC
.	TRBV5-1	many	TRBJ2-1	CASSREPRVPYNEQFF	TGCGCCAGCAGCCGGGAGCCGAGGGTCCCCTACAATGAGCAGTTCTTC
.	TRBV15	.	TRBJ2-7	CATSRVGGAYEQYF	TGTGCCACCAGCAGAGTGGGGGGTGCCTACGAGCAGTACTTC
.	TRBV5-1	few	TRBJ1-2	CASSLDISSGYTF	TGCGCCAGCAGCTTGGACATCTCGTCCGGCTACACCTTC
TRBD1	TRBV12-3/TRBV12-4	.	TRBJ2-7	CASSLDPGQGALWANEQYF	TGTGCCAGCAGTTTAGACCCGGGACAGGGGGCTCTCTGGGCGAACGAGCAGTACTTC
TRBD1	TRBV10-3	.	TRBJ2-6	CAIGTGSKFSSGANVLTF	TGTGCCATTGGGACAGGGTCTAAATTCAGCTCTGGGGCCAACGTCCTGACTTTC